The 19 T cell receptor beta chains presented below share a single source sample, sequenced in a study of T cell changes during pregnancy in multiple sclerosis. Produced via immunoSEQ multiplex PCR; TCRdb's table is partial and in-frame only. This sample has approximately 46,000 clones, with 92% found just once. The sample consisted of CD4+ T cells from peripheral blood mononuclear cells, taken after pregnancy. Source of these receptors: a female donor with multiple sclerosis, enrolled in a pregnancy study.

The rearrangement joins TRBV29-1 to TRBJ2-6; possible D gene TRBD1, 5 bases. The germline CDR1 and CDR2 sequences are SQVTM and ANQGSEA. Trimming took off 2 bases at V and 3 bases at J, with 5 bases between the two ends. The CDR3 sequence is 13 residues long. The CDR3 loop is CSVETGGANVLTF. CDR3 nucleotide sequence: TGCAGCGTTGAAACAGGTGGGGCCAACGTCCTGACTTTC. Based on the CDR3 plus reference TRBV29-1 and TRBJ2-6, the full variable domain is SAVISQKPSRDICQRGTSLTIQCQVDSQVTMMFWYRQQPGQSLTLIATANQGSEATYESGFVIDKFPISRPNLTFSTLTVSNMSPEDSSIYLCSVETGGANVLTFGAGSRLTVL.

This chain joins TRBV11-3 and TRBJ2-2; TRBD2 matches 9 bases. V gave up 5 bases and J gave up 2 bases; unmatched junction bases: 9. CDR3 length equals 17 residues. Germline loops: CDR1 SGHNT, CDR2 YENEEA. CDR3 sequence reads: CASSPIAGASNTGELFF. CDR3 DNA sequence: TGTGCCAGCAGCCCAATAGCGGGAGCTTCAAACACCGGGGAGCTGTTTTTT.

The chain employs TRBV2 and TRBJ2-5; 9 nucleotides align to TRBD2. Germline trimming cut 6 bases from V and 4 bases from J; bases unmatched to any gene: 0. Germline CDR1 reads SNHLY; CDR2 reads FYNNEI. The CDR3 length is 12 residues. CDR3 nucleotides: TGTGCCAGCAGGCGGGGGGGAGAGACCCAGTACTTC. The encoded protein is CASRRGGETQYF.

CDR3 nucleotides: TGTGCCTGGAGCCTGACTAGCGGGAGGCTTAGCACAGATACGCAGTATTTT. Its protein is CAWSLTSGRLSTDTQYF. This chain links TRBV30 with TRBJ2-3, with 13 bases matching TRBD2. The length of the CDR3 is 17 residues. J gave up 0 bases and V 3 bases, and 6 bases lay outside the gene matches. CDR1 is GTSNPN, CDR2 SVGIG, per germline (reference sequence).

This clone is a singleton in its sample. This chain joins TRBV7-8 and TRBJ2-1; no clear D. There are 13 residues in the CDR3. With 5 bases removed from V and 6 bases from J, the gap between germline ends came to 11 bases. Germline V gene sequence: CDR1 SGHVS, CDR2 FQNEAQ. Written as DNA, the CDR3 is TGTGCCAGCAGCATCCTCCTGTCCAATGAGCAGTTCTTC. Translated: CASSILLSNEQFF.

The CDR3 loop reads CAWSVHRGIGNQPQHF. DNA for the CDR3: TGTGCCTGGAGTGTACATAGGGGAATTGGCAATCAGCCCCAGCATTTT. The V and J genes are TRBV30 and TRBJ1-5; D possibly corresponds to TRBD1 (5 bases). The length of the CDR3 is 16 residues. Looked up from germline, CDR1 is GTSNPN and CDR2 is SVGIG (reference sequence). Trimming removed 0 bases at V and 2 bases at J, with 14 bases between.

The chain recombines TRBV28 with TRBJ1-1, with D possibly TRBD1 on 5 matching bases. V was cut by 6 bases and J by 11 bases, with 19 bases left in between. Germline V gives CDR1 MDHEN, CDR2 SYDVKM. CDR3 size: 13 residues. CDR3 nucleotides: TGTGCCAGCAGCACACAGGCCGGCGTGGGGGCTTTCTTT. As protein: CASSTQAGVGAFF.

The V gene is TRBV27, the J gene TRBJ2-5; D perhaps matches TRBD1 (6 bases). The CDR3 has 14 residues. The germline V gene has CDR1 MNHEY and CDR2 SMNVEV (reference sequence). V was clipped by 3 bases and J by 3 bases, with 11 bases between them. CDR3 loop: CASSFIGGEETQYF. CDR3 nucleotide sequence: TGTGCCAGCAGTTTCATAGGGGGAGAAGAGACCCAGTACTTC.

The CDR3 DNA is TGTGCCAGTAAGGCTAGCGGGATTCAGACCCAGTACTTC. This sequence encodes CASKASGIQTQYF. The chain links TRBV19 to TRBJ2-5, with 9 bases fitting TRBD2. Germline lookup yields CDR1 LNHDA and CDR2 SQIVND (reference sequence). V trimming: 7 bases; J trimming: 6 bases; junction bases outside the gene matches: 6. The CDR3 spans 13 residues.

This clone showed up just once. CDR3 nucleotides: TGCGCCAGCAGCTTGCGAGGGATAGTAAGAGAGACCCAGTACTTC. Its translation is CASSLRGIVRETQYF. The chain recombines TRBV5-1 with TRBJ2-5, with TRBD2 as a possible D gene (5 bases). Deletions cut 1 base from V and 4 bases from J, with 14 bases between. Germline values: CDR1 SGHRS, CDR2 YFSETQ. The CDR3 sequence is 15 residues long.

This chain joins TRBV29-1 and TRBJ2-1, with a weak D call TRBD2 (7 bases). Deletions cut 7 bases from V and 4 bases from J, with 11 bases between. The CDR3 is made up of 12 amino acids. Germline V gene lookup returns CDR1 SQVTM and CDR2 ANQGSEA. In DNA, the CDR3 is TGCAGCGGGGGGGGCGGTTACAATGAGCAGTTCTTC. It specifies CSGGGGYNEQFF.

CDR3 residues: CASSRGQAIAYGYTF. DNA for the CDR3: TGTGCCAGCAGCCGGGGACAGGCCATTGCCTATGGCTACACCTTC. The chain joins TRBV11-1 to TRBJ1-2, with TRBD1 identical over 8 bases. V was pared by 5 bases and J by 4 bases, with 9 bases of the junction left unmatched. Germline assignment: CDR1 SGHAT and CDR2 FQDESV (reference sequence). This CDR3 has 15 residues. The full variable domain, with the rest looked up from reference TRBV11-1 and TRBJ1-2, is EAEVAQSPRYKITEKSQAVAFWCDPISGHATLYWYRQILGQGPELLVQFQDESVVDDSQLPKDRFSAERLKGVDSTLKIQPAELGDSAMYLCASSRGQAIAYGYTFGSGTRLTVV.

V usage is TRBV5-1 and J usage is TRBJ2-1, with D maybe TRBD2 (5 bases). V gave up 4 bases and J gave up 8 bases, with 16 bases separating them. The length of the CDR3 is 14 residues. Germline values: CDR1 SGHRS, CDR2 YFSETQ. The CDR3 region has the DNA TGCGCCAGCAGCCCGGGATTACGAGGCGATGAGCAGTTCTTC. Encoded protein: CASSPGLRGDEQFF.

V and J are TRBV10-2 and TRBJ2-5; 10 nucleotides match TRBD1. The CDR3 totals 14 residues. V shed 5 bases, J shed 4 bases, and the junction held 4 bases outside the gene matches. Germline V gene lookup returns CDR1 WSHSY and CDR2 SAAADI. As DNA, the CDR3 is TGCGCCAGCAGTCGACAGGGGGCTAGAGAGACCCAGTACTTC. Translating gives CASSRQGARETQYF.

V usage is TRBV30 and J usage is TRBJ1-1; no definite D call. The CDR3 consists of 14 residues. Germline CDR1 reads GTSNPN; CDR2 reads SVGIG (reference sequence). V shed 5 bases and J shed 4 bases, with 17 bases lying between them. The CDR3 DNA is TGTGCCTGGTTCTCATCGGGGAGAAGCACTGAAGCTTTCTTT. Protein sequence: CAWFSSGRSTEAFF.

The chain employs TRBV6-5 and TRBJ1-3, with 7 bases matching TRBD1. CDR1 is MNHEY, CDR2 SVGAGI, per germline. This CDR3 is built from 14 residues. V lost 7 bases and J lost 0; bases outside the gene matches: 3. The CDR3: CASKGTASGNTIYF. The DNA for the CDR3 is TGTGCCAGCAAAGGGACAGCCTCTGGAAACACCATATATTTT.

The chain employs TRBV6-5 and TRBJ1-2; 7 nucleotides agree with TRBD1. J gave up 4 bases and V 5 bases, and 4 bases lay outside the gene matches. Germline loops: CDR1 MNHEY, CDR2 SVGAGI. The CDR3 length is 13 residues. The CDR3, as DNA: TGTGCCAGCAGTCGAACAGGGGCCTATGGCTACACCTTC. This translates into CASSRTGAYGYTF.

This clone was counted a single time. The V and J genes are TRBV5-4 and TRBJ2-6, with D possibly TRBD1 on 6 matching bases. This CDR3 has 19 residues. Trimming removed 4 bases at V and 1 base at J, with 21 bases between. Germline CDR1 is SGHNT and CDR2 is YYREEE (reference sequence). The CDR3 region has the DNA TGTGCCAGCAGCCGCTTTCAGGCAGGGGTAGGATCTGGGGCCAACGTCCTGACTTTC. This encodes CASSRFQAGVGSGANVLTF.

The chain joins TRBV6-5 to TRBJ1-4; D is unclear. The CDR3 runs to 16 residues. Germline lookup yields CDR1 MNHEY and CDR2 SVGAGI. Trimming took 0 bases from V and 8 from J, leaving 16 bases between them. The CDR3 nucleotides are TGTGCCAGCAGTTACTCGTACCGGAGCCTCTGGGAAAAACTGTTTTTT. Translating it yields CASSYSYRSLWEKLFF.